This T cell receptor (beta chain) derives from a study of cytomegalovirus exposure and HLA in healthy donors. For this clone: The antigen remains unidentified.

Findings and caveats of the study: Across HLA loci, a later analysis found differing TCR association rates, with DRB1 most and HLA-C fewest.

PCR used 60 Vbeta primers and 13 Jbeta primers. Clones were sequenced by immunoSEQ multiplex PCR, and TCRdb holds only the in-frame ones, with some missing. The sample consists of 130,000 or so clones, about three fifths of them appearing once. This CDR3 contains 15 residues. Germline CDR1 is GTSNPN and CDR2 is SVGIG (reference sequence). Trimming removed 0 bases from V and 7 bases from J, with 16 bases in between. This sequence was found in a woman aged 40 to 50 in good health and CMV-seropositive. The sample comprised PBMCs. The chain employs TRBV30 and TRBJ2-1; tentative D call: TRBD2 (6 bases). The CDR3 region has the DNA TGTGCCTGGAGTGTAGGAGGGGCGTCGAGTAATGAGCAGTTCTTC. Its protein product is CAWSVGGASSNEQFF.